These 23 T cell receptor beta chains were all obtained from the same sample, sequenced in a study of blood T cell repertoires in COVID-19. Here immunoSEQ multiplex PCR was the method, and the copy in TCRdb shows in-frame clones only, minus some. Of tens of thousands of clones listed, 80% to 95% were seen once; the top ten hold around 2.3%. The specimen sequenced was peripheral blood. All receptors come from a man aged 55 to 69 with acute or convalescent COVID-19.

This sequence joins TRBV27 and TRBJ2-1; possible D gene TRBD2, 6 bases. Germline CDR1 MNHEY, CDR2 SMNVEV (reference sequence). This CDR3 contains 15 residues. V lost 7 bases and J 4 bases, leaving 17 bases between the germline ends. Here the CDR3 reads CASTWDSSPYNEQFF. Here the CDR3 DNA reads TGTGCCAGCACCTGGGACTCCTCACCATACAATGAGCAGTTCTTC.

Notes on this clone: At one boundary the junction diverges from the germline segment, which might be a read error. The chain recombines TRBV7-7 with TRBJ2-2; 9 positions match TRBD2. Per germline, CDR1 SSHAT and CDR2 FNYEAQ (reference sequence). CDR3 size: 15 residues. CDR3: CASSSEAGGSGELFF. DNA for the CDR3: TGTGCTAGCAGCTCAGAAGCGGGAGGATCCGGGGAGCTGTTTTTT.

This clone was detected a few times. The V call is TRBV3-1 (or the pseudogene TRBV3-2), the J call TRBJ1-4, with unresolved D. The germline V gene has CDR1 LGHDT and CDR2 YNNKEL (reference sequence). V was shortened by 5 bases and J by 3 bases, with 13 bases between the two germline ends. The CDR3 extends over 15 amino acids. The CDR3 DNA reads TGTGCCAGCAGCGCGTGGCGGAGGGCTAATGAAAAACTGTTTTTT. This codes for CASSAWRRANEKLFF.

The rearrangement links TRBV18 to TRBJ1-5; 11 nucleotides align to TRBD1. The V gene's germline CDR1 is KGHSH and CDR2 LQKENI. Germline trimming cut 4 bases from V and 7 bases from J; bases unmatched to any gene: 3. There are 14 residues in the CDR3. This CDR3 reads CASSQGQGGQPQHF. Here the CDR3 DNA reads TGTGCCAGCTCACAGGGACAGGGGGGGCAGCCCCAGCATTTT.

The J gene is TRBJ1-5, the V gene TRBV19; D is ambiguous. Looked up from germline, CDR1 is LNHDA and CDR2 is SQIVND (reference sequence). Trimming removed 4 bases from V and 5 bases from J, with 6 bases in between. The CDR3 spans 12 residues. The CDR3 nucleotides read TGTGCCAGTAGTAATCGGGATCAGCCCCAGCATTTT. Encoded protein: CASSNRDQPQHF.

This rearrangement joins TRBV5-1 to TRBJ2-7, with a possible D match to TRBD2 (5 bases). The CDR3 contains 15 residues. V was pared by 0 bases and J by 3 bases, with 13 bases between. Germline CDR1 reads SGHRS; CDR2 reads YFSETQ. The CDR3 loop reads CASSLVRVGGYEQYF. CDR3 bases: TGCGCCAGCAGCTTGGTGAGGGTAGGTGGCTACGAGCAGTACTTC.

This chain uses TRBV15 with TRBJ2-7; possible D gene TRBD2, 5 bases. Per germline, CDR1 LNHNV and CDR2 YYDKDF (reference sequence). This CDR3 comprises 16 residues. Trimming removed 1 base at V and 3 bases at J, with 16 bases between. DNA of the CDR3: TGTGCCACCAGCAGAGTGGACTTTGGGGATGGCTACGAGCAGTACTTC. It translates to CATSRVDFGDGYEQYF. Full variable domain (missing parts from reference TRBV15 and TRBJ2-7): DAMVIQNPRYQVTQFGKPVTLSCSQTLNHNVMYWYQQKSSQAPKLLFHYYDKDFNNEADTPDNFQSRRPNTSFCFLDIRSPGLGDTAMYLCATSRVDFGDGYEQYFGPGTRLTVT.

In its sample, this clone was seen once. The chain couples TRBV6-6 to TRBJ1-4; D ambiguous. The CDR3 consists of 14 residues. Germline CDR1 MNHNY, CDR2 SVGAGI (reference sequence). V was shortened by 5 bases and J by 0 bases, with 7 bases between the two germline ends. Here the CDR3 reads CASSQITTNEKLFF. The CDR3 DNA is TGTGCCAGCAGTCAAATTACAACTAATGAAAAACTGTTTTTT.

This chain uses TRBV28 with TRBJ1-5; D is possibly TRBD1 (5 bases). Germline CDR1 MDHEN, CDR2 SYDVKM. Trimming pared 6 bases from V and 0 bases from J, leaving 12 bases between. The CDR3 consists of 15 residues. CDR3 DNA sequence: TGTGCCAGCAGCGGGACGGACTATAGCAATCAGCCCCAGCATTTT. This translates into CASSGTDYSNQPQHF.

CDR3 protein: CASSRSGTGVYF. The CDR3 coding sequence is TGTGCCAGCAGCCGGTCCGGGACAGGAGTGTACTTC. The V gene is TRBV3-1 (or the pseudogene TRBV3-2), the J gene TRBJ2-7, with TRBD1 matching 8 bases. There are 12 residues in the CDR3. Germline loops: CDR1 LGHDT, CDR2 YNNKEL (reference sequence). The J segment lost 12 bases and the V segment lost 4 bases, leaving 8 bases of the junction unmatched.

Here the CDR3 reads CASKPHTTGFHGYTF. In nucleotides, the CDR3 is TGTGCCAGCAAGCCCCACACTACAGGGTTTCATGGCTACACCTTC. This rearrangement joins TRBV11-3 to TRBJ1-2, with D perhaps matching TRBD1 (6 bases). CDR3 length equals 15 residues. The V end was cut by 7 bases, the J end by 6 bases, with 21 bases between. Germline lookup yields CDR1 SGHNT and CDR2 YENEEA.

J is TRBJ2-5 and V is TRBV9; TRBD2 is a possible D gene (6 bases). This CDR3 contains 14 residues. Germline V gene data show CDR1 as SGDLS and CDR2 as YYNGEE. Trimming stripped 4 bases from V and 5 bases from J, with 15 bases between. This CDR3 reads CASSTRISGETQYF. In DNA form, the CDR3 reads TGTGCCAGCAGCACCCGAATAAGCGGGGAGACCCAGTACTTC. Supplemented by reference TRBV9 and TRBJ2-5, the full variable domain reads DSGVTQTPKHLITATGQRVTLRCSPRSGDLSVYWYQQSLDQGLQFLIQYYNGEERAKGNILERFSAQQFPDLHSELNLSSLELGDSALYFCASSTRISGETQYFGPGTRLLVL.

The chain uses TRBV6-5 and TRBJ1-2; perhaps TRBD1 as D (6 bases). Per the germline V gene, CDR1 is MNHEY and CDR2 is SVGAGI. This CDR3 region has 13 residues. V shed 6 bases and J shed 8 bases, with 16 bases lying between them. The CDR3 DNA reads TGTGCCAGCAGGACTGGGGGGGCTCAGGGCTACACCTTC. Its protein product is CASRTGGAQGYTF.

The chain couples TRBV14 to TRBJ2-1, with 10 positions matching TRBD2. Germline V gene data show CDR1 as SGHDN and CDR2 as FVKESK. CDR3 size: 17 residues. V was clipped by 4 bases and J by 7 bases; unmatched bases: 13. In DNA, the CDR3 is TGTGCCAGCAGCCCGCGGGGAGGAGCGGGAGGGATGAATGAGCAGTTCTTC. Its protein is CASSPRGGAGGMNEQFF.

This chain uses TRBV15 with TRBJ2-2; the match to TRBD2 covers 7 bases. CDR1 is LNHNV and CDR2 is YYDKDF in the germline V gene (reference sequence). Trimming cost V 0 bases and J 0 bases; bases outside gene matches: 4. CDR3 length: 17 residues. The CDR3 DNA is TGTGCCACCAGCAGAGATATGGGAGGGACGAACACCGGGGAGCTGTTTTTT. It encodes CATSRDMGGTNTGELFF. Drawing the rest from reference TRBV15 and TRBJ2-2, the complete variable domain is DAMVIQNPRYQVTQFGKPVTLSCSQTLNHNVMYWYQQKSSQAPKLLFHYYDKDFNNEADTPDNFQSRRPNTSFCFLDIRSPGLGDTAMYLCATSRDMGGTNTGELFFGEGSRLTVL.

The CDR3 DNA reads TGCGCCAGCAGTCTCAGGGGTACCGGGGAGCTGTTTTTT. This encodes CASSLRGTGELFF. This chain links TRBV4-3 with TRBJ2-2, with D possibly matching TRBD1 (6 bases). The length of the CDR3 is 13 residues. Germline V gene lookup returns CDR1 LGHNA and CDR2 YSLEER. V was trimmed by 6 bases and J by 5 bases, leaving 10 bases between them.

This clone appeared a single time. V usage is TRBV6-2 or TRBV6-3 and J usage is TRBJ2-3; TRBD2 matches 13 bases. This CDR3 has 17 amino acids. The junction had 6 bases not matched to a gene; V was cut back by 5 bases and J by 1 base. CDR1 MNHEY and CDR2 SVGEGT come from the germline V gene. The CDR3 DNA reads TGTGCCAGCAGTACCGCGGGGACTAGCGGGGGCACAGATACGCAGTATTTT. Amino acid sequence: CASSTAGTSGGTDTQYF.

The rearrangement uses TRBV5-1 and TRBJ2-7, with D possibly being TRBD2 (5 bases). V lost 4 bases and J 0 bases, leaving 17 bases between the germline ends. The CDR3 has 16 residues. Germline V gene sequence: CDR1 SGHRS, CDR2 YFSETQ. The CDR3: CASSRRGGMSSYEQYF. For the CDR3, the DNA is TGCGCCAGCAGCCGACGGGGTGGGATGAGCTCCTACGAGCAGTACTTC. Drawing the rest from reference TRBV5-1 and TRBJ2-7, the complete variable domain is KAGVTQTPRYLIKTRGQQVTLSCSPISGHRSVSWYQQTPGQGLQFLFEYFSETQRNKGNFPGRFSGRQFSNSRSEMNVSTLELGDSALYLCASSRRGGMSSYEQYFGPGTRLTVT.

This clone was detected only once. The chain recombines TRBV27 with TRBJ2-1; D is unclear. V lost 4 bases to trimming and J lost 7 bases, with 14 bases between them. The CDR3 consists of 14 residues. CDR1 is MNHEY, CDR2 SMNVEV, per germline (reference sequence). In DNA form, the CDR3 reads TGTGCCAGCAGTTCCCTGGTTGTTCGGAATGAGCAGTTCTTC. Its protein is CASSSLVVRNEQFF.

A single count supports this clone. The gene calls are TRBV24-1 and TRBJ2-2, with 9 bases lining up with TRBD1. The germline CDR1 and CDR2 sequences are KGHDR and SFDVKD. CDR3 length: 17 amino acids. V gave up 2 bases and J gave up 1 base; unmatched junction bases: 4. CDR3 DNA sequence: TGTGCCACCAGTGATTCGAGACAGGGGGTGAACACCGGGGAGCTGTTTTTT. Translation gives CATSDSRQGVNTGELFF.

The genes are TRBV5-1 and TRBJ2-5, with TRBD1 as a possible D gene (6 bases). The germline V gene has CDR1 SGHRS and CDR2 YFSETQ. The CDR3 contains 15 residues. Trimming left V 0 bases short and J 5 bases short, with 14 bases between. This chain's CDR3 is CASSLAWTAGETQYF. DNA of the CDR3: TGCGCCAGCAGCTTGGCCTGGACAGCCGGGGAGACCCAGTACTTC.

The chain links TRBV7-9 to TRBJ2-3; no firm D call. The germline CDR1 and CDR2 sequences are SEHNR and FQNEAQ (reference sequence). The V and J ends lost 4 bases and 5 bases respectively, with 4 bases between them. The CDR3 length is 11 residues. This chain's CDR3 is CASSSRDTQYF. The CDR3 coding sequence is TGTGCCAGCAGCTCGCGAGATACGCAGTATTTT.

The V and J genes are TRBV7-3 and TRBJ1-2, with D perhaps matching TRBD1 (6 bases). V dropped 3 bases and J dropped 4 bases, with 9 bases sitting between them. CDR3 length equals 13 residues. CDR1 and CDR2 (germline): SGHTA, FQGTGA. The CDR3 DNA reads as TGTGCCAGCAGCTTGACAGGTCCCTATGGCTACACCTTC. This gives the protein CASSLTGPYGYTF.